This T cell receptor beta chain was sequenced in a study of blood T cell repertoires in COVID-19. Recovery meant two consecutive negative NP/OP PCR tests, professional clearance, or resolved symptoms. Per the study methods: Amplifying reference gene primers gave estimates of nucleated cell counts. Sequencing used immunoSEQ multiplex PCR; TCRdb keeps in-frame clones, though not all of them. V and J calls and clone size are those listed in that table; D and trimming were worked out from the DNA. Counted here are some 300,000 clones, around 92% occurring once; the ten biggest clones make up about 9.4%. This CDR3 is built from 14 residues. J was trimmed by 4 bases and V by 3 bases; bases with no gene match: 5. The germline gives CDR1 MNHNS, CDR2 SASEGT.

The chain links TRBV6-1 to TRBJ1-1, with TRBD1 matching over 7 bases. Source material: PBMCs or T cells enriched from blood (not recorded which). This clonotype was sampled from a woman aged 25-40 years who had recovered from COVID-19. This CDR3 is CASSDQTGPTEAFF. Here the CDR3 DNA reads TGTGCCAGCAGTGACCAGACAGGGCCCACTGAAGCTTTCTTT.